This T cell receptor (beta chain) was recorded in a study of T cell changes during pregnancy in multiple sclerosis. The germline V gene encodes CDR1 SGHTA and CDR2 FQGNSA. Germline trimming cut 5 bases from V and 2 bases from J; bases unmatched to any gene: 10. The CDR3 runs to 16 residues. Libraries were prepared by immunoSEQ multiplex PCR; TCRdb keeps only in-frame clonotypes and omits some of them. Of about 100,000 clones listed, 94% were seen once; the top ten hold around 0.9%. This chain links TRBV7-2 with TRBJ2-5; TRBD2 matches at 8 bases. The TCR sequence derives from a female donor with multiple sclerosis, enrolled in a pregnancy study. The specimen comprised peripheral blood, sampled before pregnancy. DNA of the CDR3: TGTGCCAGCAGCCCGACCCAAGCGGGGGCGCAAGAGACCCAGTACTTC. Amino acid sequence: CASSPTQAGAQETQYF.